The 21 T cell receptor beta chains below were found in one sample sequenced in a study of blood T cells in healthy people across ages. A second PCR, run for about 6 to 12 cycles, used a sample-barcoded 5' primer plus a J-beta primer mix. TCRdb used MiXCR to reprocess the 5' RACE reads, holding one entry per CDR3 protein. The table shows about 1.7 million distinct CDR3 sequences, with 28% occurring only once. The sequencing input was blood. The receptors here all came from a woman aged 25 to 39 in good health.

This clonotype has ten or more counts. The V gene is TRBV20-1, the J gene TRBJ2-7; D is ambiguous. Trimming removed 0 bases from V and 0 bases from J, with 9 bases in between. The CDR3 runs to 14 residues. CDR1 is DFQATT, CDR2 SNEGSKA, per germline (reference sequence). CDR3 sequence (DNA): TGCAGTGCTAGAGATGCCGCCAGCTCCTACGAGCAGTACTTC. Encoded protein: CSARDAASSYEQYF.

With respect to this clonotype: This may be a read error: a much more frequent sequence differs by one nucleotide. The genes are TRBV5-1 and TRBJ2-7, with D uncertain. The germline CDR1 and CDR2 sequences are SGHRS and YFSETQ. This CDR3 contains 14 residues. The V end lost 0 bases, the J end lost 0 bases, and 7 bases lay between the germline ends. Here the CDR3 DNA reads TGCGCCAGCAGCTTGGTAGAGGACTCCTACGAGCAGTACGTC. This sequence encodes CASSLVEDSYEQYV.

The V call is TRBV30, the J call TRBJ1-2; 7 nucleotides line up with TRBD1. CDR1 GTSNPN and CDR2 SVGIG come from the germline V gene (reference sequence). V lost 0 bases and J lost 3; bases outside the gene matches: 10. The CDR3 runs to 16 residues. For the CDR3, the DNA is TGTGCCTGGAGTGTGCCGCGAGGGGGCTACGACTATGGCTACACCTTC. Translation: CAWSVPRGGYDYGYTF.

Comment on this clonotype: At one of its ends the junction is not consistent with the germline gene, which may arise from a read error. The chain combines TRBV15 with TRBJ2-1, with 10 bases lining up with TRBD2. Germline V lookup: CDR1 LNHNV, CDR2 YYDKDF (reference sequence). This CDR3 spans 17 amino acids. The CDR3 DNA is TGTGTCACCAGCAGGGGGCTAGCGGGAGTCGCCTACAATGAGCAGTTCTTC. Encoded protein: CVTSRGLAGVAYNEQFF.

This clonotype has a handful of counts. The chain is built from TRBV7-2 and TRBJ2-1; the match to TRBD1 covers 10 bases. The trim removed 1 base at V and 7 bases at J, leaving 19 bases unmatched. The CDR3 extends over 20 amino acids. Germline V gives CDR1 SGHTA, CDR2 FQGNSA. CDR3 loop: CASSLEGQGRVFRPRNEQFF. CDR3 DNA sequence: TGTGCCAGCAGCTTAGAGGGACAGGGGAGGGTTTTTAGGCCTAGGAATGAGCAGTTCTTC.

A few counts support this clonotype. The chain has TRBV2 and TRBJ2-5; no clear D gene. Per the germline V gene, CDR1 is SNHLY and CDR2 is FYNNEI. The CDR3 consists of 10 residues. V dropped 7 bases and J dropped 5 bases, with 5 bases sitting between them. CDR3 residues: CASMVETQYF. DNA for the CDR3: TGTGCCAGCATGGTCGAGACCCAGTACTTC. Full variable domain (rest looked up from reference TRBV2 and TRBJ2-5): EPEVTQTPSHQVTQMGQEVILRCVPISNHLYFYWYRQILGQKVEFLVSFYNNEISEKSEIFDDQFSVERPDGSNFTLKIRSTKLEDSAMYFCASMVETQYFGPGTRLLVL.

Worth noting for this clonotype: Its ends do not fully match the called genes, so a read error is possible. The CDR3 loop reads CASRGGGSQPRHF. CDR3 nucleotide sequence: TGTGCCAGCAGAGGGGGGGGCAGTCAGCCCCGGCATTTT. V and J are TRBV12-3 or TRBV12-4 and TRBJ1-5; D perhaps matches TRBD1 (6 bases). This CDR3 has 13 amino acids.

The J gene is TRBJ2-5, the V gene TRBV20-1; D could derive from TRBD1 or TRBD2 (7 bases each). Germline CDR1 DFQATT, CDR2 SNEGSKA (reference sequence). The CDR3 is 15 amino acids. V lost 0 bases and J lost 11, with 22 bases in between. The CDR3: CSARDSGGGSNEQYF. Here the CDR3 DNA reads TGCAGTGCTAGAGATTCAGGGGGGGGCTCGAATGAGCAGTACTTC.

The genes are TRBV6-6 and TRBJ1-2; D not certain. Germline CDR1 is MNHNY and CDR2 is SVGAGI (reference sequence). Trimming pared 0 bases from V and 3 bases from J, leaving 8 bases between. CDR3 length equals 14 residues. The CDR3 reads CASSYSSRDYGYTF. In nucleotides, the CDR3 is TGTGCCAGCAGTTACTCGAGTCGGGACTATGGCTACACCTTC.

The chain is built from TRBV29-1 and TRBJ1-4, with a weak D call TRBD1 (5 bases). The V end lost 5 bases, the J end lost 8 bases, and 15 bases lay between the germline ends. The CDR3 is 13 residues long. Germline CDR1 and CDR2: SQVTM and ANQGSEA. In nucleotides, the CDR3 is TGCAGCGTTCGCAGGGTAAAGAGCGAAAAACTGTTTTTT. Residues: CSVRRVKSEKLFF.

This clonotype has ten or more counts. CDR3 residues: CASSERQRRDEKLFF. CDR3 nucleotides: TGTGCCAGCAGCGAGCGACAGCGGCGGGATGAAAAACTGTTTTTT. The J gene is TRBJ1-4, the V gene TRBV7-6, with a possible D match to TRBD1 (5 bases). V was pared by 5 bases and J by 6 bases, with 16 bases between. The length of the CDR3 is 15 residues. Germline-derived CDR1 and CDR2 are SGHVS and FNYEAQ.

This CDR3 is CASSLRPGPRTYEQYF. The CDR3 DNA sequence: TGTGCCAGCAGTCTCCGCCCGGGACCCAGGACCTACGAGCAGTACTTC. The chain is built from TRBV6-2 or TRBV6-3 and TRBJ2-7, with D possibly called TRBD1 or TRBD2 (5 bases each). Germline V gives CDR1 MNHEY, CDR2 SVGEGT. CDR3 length equals 16 residues. The V and J ends lost 5 bases and 2 bases respectively, with 19 bases between them.

Remarks on this clonotype: A single base separates this from a much larger clone, so it may be a read error. The chain recombines TRBV18 with TRBJ2-1; D possibly corresponds to TRBD2 (5 bases). The CDR3 loop spans 15 amino acids. CDR1 is KGHSH, CDR2 LQKENI, per germline. In DNA, the CDR3 is TGTGCCAGCTCACCTAGCGTAAGCTCCTACAATGAGCGGTTCTTC. Its protein product is CASSPSVSSYNERFF.

The sample holds many counts of this clonotype. V is TRBV7-2 and J is TRBJ2-7; TRBD1 aligns across 8 bases. Losses at the gene ends were 3 bases for V and 4 bases for J; bases not matched to a gene: 5. The CDR3 consists of 14 residues. CDR1 and CDR2 from the germline V gene are SGHTA and FQGNSA. CDR3 residues: CASSFDRGRYEQYF. Here the CDR3 DNA reads TGTGCCAGCAGCTTCGACAGGGGCAGGTACGAGCAGTACTTC.

This clonotype was recorded a few times. The chain joins TRBV3-1 to TRBJ2-5; TRBD2 matches 7 bases. Germline CDR1 reads LGHDT; CDR2 reads YNNKEL (reference sequence). This CDR3 contains 15 residues. The junction had 10 bases not matched to a gene; V was cut back by 3 bases and J by 6 bases. This CDR3 is CASSQGAGSRKTQYF. The CDR3 nucleotides are TGTGCCAGCAGCCAGGGAGCGGGGAGTAGGAAGACCCAGTACTTC.

The chain joins TRBV19 to TRBJ1-1; D remains ambiguous. The CDR3 runs 14 residues. Trimming stripped 10 bases from V and 2 bases from J, with 17 bases between. Germline CDR1 LNHDA, CDR2 SQIVND (reference sequence). The CDR3 sequence is CATIQKTGNTEAFF. DNA for the CDR3: TGTGCCACCATCCAAAAGACGGGAAACACTGAAGCTTTCTTT. Variable domain in full (rest from reference TRBV19 and TRBJ1-1): DGGITQSPKYLFRKEGQNVTLSCEQNLNHDAMYWYRQDPGQGLRLIYYSQIVNDFQKGDIAEGYSVSREKKESFPLTVTSAQKNPTAFYLCATIQKTGNTEAFFGQGTRLTVV.

About this clonotype: The junction does not match germline at one end; this may be a read error. The chain recombines TRBV4-1 with TRBJ2-4; D possibly corresponds to TRBD1 (5 bases). The J call is doubtful: the DNA matches TRBJ2-5 better. The CDR3 has 14 amino acids. Germline loops: CDR1 MGHRA, CDR2 YSYEKL. CDR3: CANSQVGPDETQYF. In nucleotides, the CDR3 is TGCGCCAACAGCCAAGTGGGGCCAGACGAGACCCAGTACTTC.

V is TRBV5-1 and J is TRBJ2-3; D possibly matches TRBD1 or TRBD2 (5 bases each). With 3 bases removed from V and 6 bases from J, the gap between germline ends came to 14 bases. This CDR3 is 14 amino acids long. Germline values: CDR1 SGHRS, CDR2 YFSETQ. CDR3 loop: CASSSTLGTDTQYF. CDR3 DNA sequence: TGCGCCAGCAGCTCTACGTTAGGGACCGATACGCAGTATTTT.

The V call is TRBV3-1, the J call TRBJ2-7; D gene unclear. V lost 1 base to trimming and J lost 6 bases, with 13 bases between them. Germline lookup yields CDR1 LGHDT and CDR2 YNNKEL (reference sequence). This CDR3 region has 14 residues. DNA for the CDR3: TGTGCCAGCAGCCAAGGGACGACTTTAGGCGAGCAGTACTTC. As protein: CASSQGTTLGEQYF.

The chain recombines TRBV19 with TRBJ2-7; 7 positions agree with TRBD2. CDR3 length: 14 residues. Germline values: CDR1 LNHDA, CDR2 SQIVND (reference sequence). V lost 6 bases and J lost 4; bases outside the gene matches: 9. The CDR3 region is CASSSSGIEYEQYF. The CDR3 DNA reads TGTGCCAGTAGCTCGAGCGGGATTGAGTACGAGCAGTACTTC.

This clonotype has just a few counts. The chain is built from TRBV5-1 and TRBJ2-7, with TRBD1 matching 7 bases. The CDR3 totals 14 residues. The junction had 7 bases not matched to a gene; V was cut back by 4 bases and J by 3 bases. The germline CDR1 and CDR2 sequences are SGHRS and YFSETQ. CDR3 in amino acids: CASSATGTDYEQYF. For the CDR3, the DNA is TGCGCCAGCAGCGCTACCGGGACAGACTACGAGCAGTACTTC.